This T cell receptor (beta chain) was obtained from a study of blood T cells in healthy people across ages. Study-wide results and limits: Changes in expanded clonotypes were possibly confounded, as the CMV status of donors was unknown. Roughly linear age-related decline in beta diversity appeared, significant by age 40.

CDR1 is MNHEY, CDR2 SMNVEV, per germline (reference sequence). This CDR3 region has 12 residues. In its sample, this clonotype was seen a few times. Its cognate antigen is unknown. Using a J-beta primer mix together with a sample-barcoded 5' primer, a second PCR was run for about 6 to 12 cycles. Each CDR3 protein is one row after TCRdb ran MiXCR on the 5' RACE reads. Here the sample spans a few hundred thousand distinct CDR3 sequences, roughly half being singletons. Sequencing was done on a sample of blood. V usage is TRBV27 and J usage is TRBJ2-5, with a possible D match to TRBD1 (6 bases). TRBJ2-7 explains the end of the DNA better; the J call may be wrong. The clonotype comes from a man in his sixties in good health. The CDR3 region is CASSLWGREQYF. The CDR3, as DNA: TGTGCCAGCAGTTTATGGGGGCGCGAGCAGTACTTC.